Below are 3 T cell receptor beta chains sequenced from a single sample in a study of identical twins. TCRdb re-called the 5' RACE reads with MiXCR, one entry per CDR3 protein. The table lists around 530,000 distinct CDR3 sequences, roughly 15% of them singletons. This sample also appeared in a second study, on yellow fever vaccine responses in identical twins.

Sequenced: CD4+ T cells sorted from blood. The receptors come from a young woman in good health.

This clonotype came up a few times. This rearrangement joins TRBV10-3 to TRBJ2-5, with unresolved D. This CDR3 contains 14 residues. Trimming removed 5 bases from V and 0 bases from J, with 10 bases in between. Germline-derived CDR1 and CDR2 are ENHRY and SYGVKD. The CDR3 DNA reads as TGTGCCATCAGTACTAATGGTTACCAAGAGACCCAGTACTTC. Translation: CAISTNGYQETQYF.

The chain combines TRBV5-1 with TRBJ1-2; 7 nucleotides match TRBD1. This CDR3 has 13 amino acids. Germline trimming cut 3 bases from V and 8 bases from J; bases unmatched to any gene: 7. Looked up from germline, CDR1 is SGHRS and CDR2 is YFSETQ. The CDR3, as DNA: TGCGCCAGCAGCTCCCGGGACAGCATAGGCTACACCTTC. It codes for CASSSRDSIGYTF. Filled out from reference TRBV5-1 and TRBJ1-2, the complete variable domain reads KAGVTQTPRYLIKTRGQQVTLSCSPISGHRSVSWYQQTPGQGLQFLFEYFSETQRNKGNFPGRFSGRQFSNSRSEMNVSTLELGDSALYLCASSSRDSIGYTFGSGTRLTVV.

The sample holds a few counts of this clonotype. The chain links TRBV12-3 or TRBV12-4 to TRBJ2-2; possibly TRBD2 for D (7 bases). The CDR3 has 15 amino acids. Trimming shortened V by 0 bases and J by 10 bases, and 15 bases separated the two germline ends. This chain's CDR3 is CASSLALVGGVELFF. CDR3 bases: TGTGCCAGCAGTTTAGCGCTAGTAGGGGGGGTGGAGCTGTTTTTT.